This T cell receptor beta chain appears in the sequencing data of a study of cytomegalovirus exposure and HLA in healthy donors. About the study: An earlier analysis identified 117 million unique TCR beta sequences in 150 million to 200 million T cells. Study observations and caveats: The listing of roughly 160 TCR beta chains classed them as cytomegalovirus-associated. Reportedly, fewer N-insertions than the approximately 680-donor mean appeared in an Asian-associated ancestry cluster in a later analysis. Per a prior analysis, the majority of TCR beta V segments were productive roughly 87% or roughly 30% of the time.

Primers included in the PCR were 60 Vbeta and 13 Jbeta primers. Measured with immunoSEQ multiplex PCR; TCRdb has only the in-frame clones, and not every one. Of some 150,000 clones listed, approximately 78% are singletons. This clone has more than one count but fewer than ten. Antigen specificity is unknown. V lost 6 bases and J lost 0, with 9 bases in between. CDR3 length equals 13 residues. Germline-derived CDR1 and CDR2 are MNHNS and SASEGT. The clonotype originates from a middle-aged man in good health and CMV-seropositive. The sequenced sample was PBMCs. V gene TRBV6-1 combines with J gene TRBJ2-7; D remains ambiguous. CDR3 nucleotide sequence: TGTGCCAGCAGGGTGGGCAGCTCCTACGAGCAGTACTTC. Residues: CASRVGSSYEQYF.